A single sample gave rise to the 16 T cell receptor beta chains below, sequenced in a study of shared clonotypes between healthy human individuals. Method: immunoSEQ multiplex PCR; TCRdb's copy keeps in-frame clones and lacks some. The data hold millions of clones, with approximately 90% observed a single time. The material sequenced was naive CD4+ T cells sorted from blood. Described subset: CD45RA+ positively selected. The receptors stem from a man between 18 and 35 years old in good health.

V gene TRBV6-5 combines with J gene TRBJ2-7; 7 positions agree with TRBD1. The V segment lost 4 bases and the J segment 3 bases; nucleotides outside the gene matches: 9. Germline V gives CDR1 MNHEY, CDR2 SVGAGI. This CDR3 is built from 15 residues. CDR3 protein: CASSSVTGAHYEQYF. In nucleotides, the CDR3 is TGTGCCAGCAGTTCGGTCACAGGGGCTCACTACGAGCAGTACTTC.

J is TRBJ2-2 and V is TRBV6-4, with D unresolved. Germline CDR1 is MRHNA and CDR2 is SNTAGT. The length of the CDR3 is 14 residues. Trimming shortened V by 3 bases and J by 2 bases, and 7 bases separated the two germline ends. The CDR3 DNA is TGTGCCAGCAGTGATCGAATTAACACCGGGGAGCTGTTTTTT. Encoded protein: CASSDRINTGELFF.

The chain is built from TRBV7-6 and TRBJ2-6; D is unclear. This CDR3 comprises 16 residues. Deletions cut 5 bases from V and 2 bases from J, with 13 bases between. Germline CDR1 SGHVS, CDR2 FNYEAQ. CDR3 residues: CASSPIGRTGANVLTF. The CDR3 bases are TGTGCCAGCAGCCCCATCGGTCGAACTGGGGCCAACGTCCTGACTTTC.

This chain links TRBV5-6 with TRBJ1-6, with 7 positions matching TRBD1. Trimming removed 3 bases from V and 2 bases from J; junction bases left unmatched: 11. Germline V gene lookup returns CDR1 SGHDT and CDR2 YYEEEE. The CDR3 contains 18 residues. The CDR3 loop is CASSWNRGANTYNSPLHF. Here the CDR3 DNA reads TGTGCCAGCAGCTGGAACAGGGGCGCAAATACCTATAATTCACCCCTCCACTTT.

V gene TRBV30 combines with J gene TRBJ1-5; D remains unclear. Germline V lookup: CDR1 GTSNPN, CDR2 SVGIG (reference sequence). The CDR3 consists of 15 residues. The V and J ends lost 0 bases and 2 bases respectively, with 11 bases between them. CDR3 nucleotides: TGTGCCTGGAGTGTTCGGGCGGCACGCAATCAGCCCCAGCATTTT. This encodes CAWSVRAARNQPQHF.

This chain links TRBV10-3 with TRBJ2-3; the match to TRBD2 covers 9 bases. CDR3 length: 13 amino acids. J was trimmed by 2 bases and V by 10 bases; bases with no gene match: 4. The germline V gene has CDR1 ENHRY and CDR2 SYGVKD. CDR3 loop: CATSGEVTDTQYF. CDR3 bases: TGTGCCACTAGCGGGGAGGTCACAGATACGCAGTATTTT.

The rearrangement links TRBV5-1 to TRBJ2-3; no clear D gene. CDR3 length equals 12 residues. V dropped 4 bases and J dropped 6 bases, with 9 bases sitting between them. Germline V lookup: CDR1 SGHRS, CDR2 YFSETQ. The CDR3 sequence is CASSLNQDTQYF. The CDR3 nucleotides read TGCGCCAGCAGCCTGAACCAGGATACGCAGTATTTT.

This chain links TRBV7-9 with TRBJ1-6, with D possibly TRBD1 on 6 matching bases. This CDR3 region has 16 residues. V lost 5 bases and J 10 bases, leaving 21 bases between the germline ends. Germline CDR1 reads SEHNR; CDR2 reads FQNEAQ (reference sequence). DNA for the CDR3: TGTGCCAGCAGCCCACTGGGGGCTCCTGGGTTATCACCCCTCCACTTT. Translating gives CASSPLGAPGLSPLHF.

Worth noting for this clone: Within the sample, other DNA sequences also encode this same CDR3. The rearrangement links TRBV29-1 to TRBJ2-2; 7 bases match TRBD1. Trimming at V came to 4 bases and at J to 2 bases, leaving 4 bases not matched to a gene. CDR1 is SQVTM, CDR2 ANQGSEA, per germline. The CDR3 runs to 14 residues. CDR3 amino acids: CSVARGRNTGELFF. In DNA form, the CDR3 reads TGCAGCGTTGCTAGGGGGCGCAACACCGGGGAGCTGTTTTTT.

This clone appeared once. The rearrangement links TRBV7-9 to TRBJ2-7; D unresolved. This CDR3 is 15 amino acids long. The germline gives CDR1 SEHNR, CDR2 FQNEAQ (reference sequence). The V gene lost 5 bases and the J gene lost 4 bases, with 18 bases spanning the gap. CDR3 amino acids: CASSTWAGGVYEQYF. As DNA, the CDR3 is TGTGCCAGCAGCACCTGGGCAGGCGGAGTGTACGAGCAGTACTTC.

This CDR3 reads CASSFTSYRPLLNYGYTF. The CDR3 DNA sequence: TGTGCCAGCAGCTTTACCTCCTACCGACCGCTTCTCAACTATGGCTACACCTTC. The rearrangement uses TRBV11-3 and TRBJ1-2; D gene unclear. Trimming removed 3 bases from V and 2 bases from J, with 22 bases in between. The CDR3 is made up of 18 amino acids. Germline CDR1 reads SGHNT; CDR2 reads YENEEA. Drawing the rest from reference TRBV11-3 and TRBJ1-2, the complete variable domain is EAGVVQSPRYKIIEKKQPVAFWCNPISGHNTLYWYLQNLGQGPELLIRYENEEAVDDSQLPKDRFSAERLKGVDSTLKIQPAELGDSAVYLCASSFTSYRPLLNYGYTFGSGTRLTVV.

The V and J genes are TRBV10-3 and TRBJ2-6; D may be TRBD1 (5 bases). The germline V gene has CDR1 ENHRY and CDR2 SYGVKD. V shed 3 bases and J shed 1 base, with 16 bases lying between them. CDR3 length equals 18 residues. The DNA of the CDR3 is TGTGCCATCAGTGACAGGGTAAATATAGTGTCTGGGGCCAACGTCCTGACTTTC. Its protein product is CAISDRVNIVSGANVLTF.

This sequence joins TRBV5-1 and TRBJ2-5; TRBD1 might be the D (5 bases). The germline CDR1 and CDR2 sequences are SGHRS and YFSETQ. This CDR3 comprises 14 residues. V lost 4 bases and J lost 0, with 10 bases in between. The CDR3 nucleotides read TGCGCCAGCAGCCGTCAGGGTAACCAAGAGACCCAGTACTTC. Its protein is CASSRQGNQETQYF.

This rearrangement joins TRBV6-1 to TRBJ2-2; the D is unclear. The CDR3 is made up of 9 amino acids. V was cut by 9 bases and J by 7 bases, with 3 bases left in between. CDR1 and CDR2 from the germline V gene are MNHNS and SASEGT. CDR3 sequence (DNA): TGTGCCAGAGACGGGGAGCTGTTTTTT. Translation: CARDGELFF.

The V gene is TRBV29-1, the J gene TRBJ2-1; 11 bases line up with TRBD2. The V gene end was trimmed by 5 bases and the J gene end by 3 bases; junction bases not matched to a gene: 9. The CDR3 consists of 16 residues. Germline loops: CDR1 SQVTM, CDR2 ANQGSEA. CDR3 in amino acids: CSVILTSGIFYNEQFF. CDR3 nucleotides: TGCAGCGTTATATTGACTAGCGGGATATTCTACAATGAGCAGTTCTTC.

The gene calls are TRBV2 and TRBJ2-5; TRBD2 matches 8 bases. The CDR3 is made up of 16 amino acids. CDR1 SNHLY and CDR2 FYNNEI come from the germline V gene. Unmatched junction bases numbered 12, after V lost 7 bases and J lost 2 bases. Here the CDR3 reads CASTPETGGKQETQYF. The CDR3 region has the DNA TGTGCCAGCACCCCCGAGACGGGGGGGAAACAAGAGACCCAGTACTTC.